This TCR beta chain emerged from a study of shared clonotypes between healthy human individuals. An even split of each subset's genomic DNA across several immunoSEQ plates was performed. Sequencing was performed with immunoSEQ multiplex PCR; in TCRdb, only in-frame clones are kept and a portion is missing. The sample has over 2 million clones, over 85% seen once. Terminally differentiated effector memory CD45RA+ cells were excluded from the naive CD8 cells, which were CD45RO-negative and positively selected for CCR7. Worth noting for this clone: What it binds is unknown.

Germline CDR1 is MNHNS and CDR2 is SASEGT. The V end lost 4 bases, the J end lost 3 bases, and 17 bases lay between the germline ends. The CDR3 spans 16 residues. Study-level results: Sharing across four donors was highest in naive CD4 (roughly 5%) and lowest in memory CD8 (around 0.4%).

V and J are TRBV6-1 and TRBJ2-3; D may match TRBD1 or TRBD2 (6 bases each). Sequencing was done on a sample of naive CD8+ T cells sorted from blood. The source is a man aged 18 to 29 in good health. The CDR3 nucleotides read TGTGCCAGCAGTGGCCAGCCCGGGGGCGCAACAGATACGCAGTATTTT. Residues: CASSGQPGGATDTQYF.